The T cell receptor beta chain described here comes from a study of T cell changes during pregnancy in multiple sclerosis. Trimming took off 0 bases at V and 10 bases at J, with 16 bases between the two ends. The length of the CDR3 is 15 residues. Germline V gene data show CDR1 as MNHEY and CDR2 as SMNVEV (reference sequence). Only in-frame clones appear in the TCRdb table, and some are missing; sequencing was by immunoSEQ multiplex PCR. The data contain fewer than 90,000 clones, around 94% of them singletons. Material: peripheral blood, obtained after pregnancy. The sequence came from a female donor in good health, enrolled as a control in a pregnancy study. The rearrangement links TRBV27 to TRBJ2-1; TRBD2 is a possible D gene (5 bases). The CDR3 DNA is TGTGCCAGCAGTTTATCGATGGCCAAGGCTAGCGAGCAGTTCTTC. Protein product: CASSLSMAKASEQFF.